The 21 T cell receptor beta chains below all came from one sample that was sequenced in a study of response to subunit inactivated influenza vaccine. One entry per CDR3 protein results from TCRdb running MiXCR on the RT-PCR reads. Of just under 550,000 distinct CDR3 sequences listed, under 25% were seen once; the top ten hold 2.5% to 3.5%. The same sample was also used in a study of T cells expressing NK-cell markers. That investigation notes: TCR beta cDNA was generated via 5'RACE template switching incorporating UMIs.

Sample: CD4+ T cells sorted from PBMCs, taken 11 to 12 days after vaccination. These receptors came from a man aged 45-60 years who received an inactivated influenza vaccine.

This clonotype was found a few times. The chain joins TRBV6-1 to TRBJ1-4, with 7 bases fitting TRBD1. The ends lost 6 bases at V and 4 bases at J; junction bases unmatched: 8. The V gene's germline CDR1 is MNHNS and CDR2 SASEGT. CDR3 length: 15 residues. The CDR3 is CASSLGQPYNEKLFF. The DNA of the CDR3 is TGTGCCAGCAGCCTGGGACAGCCGTATAATGAAAAACTGTTTTTT.

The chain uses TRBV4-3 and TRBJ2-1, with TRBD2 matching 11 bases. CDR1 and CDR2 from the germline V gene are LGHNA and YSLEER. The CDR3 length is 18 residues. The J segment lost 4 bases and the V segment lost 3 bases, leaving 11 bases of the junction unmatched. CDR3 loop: CASSQVLAGGSLYNEQFF. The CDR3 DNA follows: TGCGCCAGCAGCCAGGTCCTAGCGGGGGGATCCTTATACAATGAGCAGTTCTTC.

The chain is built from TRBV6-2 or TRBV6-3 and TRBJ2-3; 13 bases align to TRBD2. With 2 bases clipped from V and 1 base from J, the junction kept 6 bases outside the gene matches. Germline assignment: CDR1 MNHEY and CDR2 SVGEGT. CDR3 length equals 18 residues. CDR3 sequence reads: CASSYKGLAGLRTDTQYF. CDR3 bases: TGTGCCAGCAGTTACAAGGGACTAGCGGGACTTCGCACAGATACGCAGTATTTT.

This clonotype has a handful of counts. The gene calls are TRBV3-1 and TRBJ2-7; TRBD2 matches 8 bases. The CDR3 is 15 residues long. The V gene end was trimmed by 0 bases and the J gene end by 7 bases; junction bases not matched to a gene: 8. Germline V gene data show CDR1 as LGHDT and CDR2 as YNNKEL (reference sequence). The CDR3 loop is CASSQDGRAGGEQYF. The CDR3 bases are TGTGCCAGCAGCCAAGACGGCAGGGCGGGAGGAGAGCAGTACTTC.

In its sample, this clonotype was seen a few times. The chain's CDR3 is CSAKQGWKVTQYF. The CDR3 DNA is TGCAGTGCTAAACAGGGCTGGAAGGTGACCCAGTACTTC. V usage is TRBV20-1 and J usage is TRBJ2-5, with D possibly TRBD1 on 6 matching bases. The germline V gene has CDR1 DFQATT and CDR2 SNEGSKA (reference sequence). V lost 4 bases, J lost 7 bases, and 16 bases lay in between. The CDR3 spans 13 residues.

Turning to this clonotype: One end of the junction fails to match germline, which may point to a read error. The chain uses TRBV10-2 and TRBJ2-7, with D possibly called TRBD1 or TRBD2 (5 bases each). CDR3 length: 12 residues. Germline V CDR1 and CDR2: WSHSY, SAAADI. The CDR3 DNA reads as TGCGCCAGCAGTGACCGGCGTTCGGGACGGGCCTTC. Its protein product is CASSDRRSGRAF.

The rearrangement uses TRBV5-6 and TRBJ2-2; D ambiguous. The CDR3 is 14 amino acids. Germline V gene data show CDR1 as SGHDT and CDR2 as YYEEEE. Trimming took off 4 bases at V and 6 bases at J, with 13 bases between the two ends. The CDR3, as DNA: TGTGCCAGCAGCAACGCACTTTGGGCCGGGGAGCTGTTTTTT. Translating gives CASSNALWAGELFF.

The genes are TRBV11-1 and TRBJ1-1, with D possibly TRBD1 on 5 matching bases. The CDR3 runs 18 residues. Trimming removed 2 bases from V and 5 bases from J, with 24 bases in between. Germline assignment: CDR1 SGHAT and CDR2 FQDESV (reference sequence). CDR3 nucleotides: TGTGCCAGCAGCTTAACCGGCCCTTGGGGGGTAGCGAAGACTGAAGCTTTCTTT. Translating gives CASSLTGPWGVAKTEAFF.

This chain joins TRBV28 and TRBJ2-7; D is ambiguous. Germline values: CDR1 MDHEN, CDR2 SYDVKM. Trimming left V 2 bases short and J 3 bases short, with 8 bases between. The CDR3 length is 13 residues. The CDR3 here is CASSLGSLYEQYF. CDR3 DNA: TGTGCCAGCAGTTTAGGCAGTCTCTACGAGCAGTACTTC.

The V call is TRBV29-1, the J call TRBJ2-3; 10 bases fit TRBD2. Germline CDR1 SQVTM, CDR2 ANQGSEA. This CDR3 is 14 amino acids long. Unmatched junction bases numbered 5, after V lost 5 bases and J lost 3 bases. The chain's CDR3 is CSVRPSGGTDTQYF. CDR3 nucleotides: TGCAGCGTTCGCCCTAGCGGGGGAACAGATACGCAGTATTTT.

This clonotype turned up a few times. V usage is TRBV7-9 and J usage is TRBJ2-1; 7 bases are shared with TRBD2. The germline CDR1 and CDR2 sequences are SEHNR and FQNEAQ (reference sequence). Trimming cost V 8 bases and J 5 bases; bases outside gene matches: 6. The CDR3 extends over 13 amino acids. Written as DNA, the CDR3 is TGTGCCAGCGGTCTAGCGGTAAACAATGAGCAGTTCTTC. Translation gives CASGLAVNNEQFF.

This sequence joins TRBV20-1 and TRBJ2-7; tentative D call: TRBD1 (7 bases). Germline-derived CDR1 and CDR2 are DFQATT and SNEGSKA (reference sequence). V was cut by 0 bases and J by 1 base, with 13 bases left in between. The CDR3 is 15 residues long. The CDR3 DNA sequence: TGCAGTGCTAGAGATGGCGGGACAGCTTCCTACGAGCAGTACTTC. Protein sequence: CSARDGGTASYEQYF.

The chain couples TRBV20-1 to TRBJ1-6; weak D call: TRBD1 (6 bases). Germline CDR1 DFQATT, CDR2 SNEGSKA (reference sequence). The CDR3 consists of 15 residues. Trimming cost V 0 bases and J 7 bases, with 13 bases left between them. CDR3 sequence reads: CSAREPGQQNSPLHF. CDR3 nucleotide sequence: TGCAGTGCTAGAGAACCGGGACAACAGAATTCACCCCTCCACTTT.

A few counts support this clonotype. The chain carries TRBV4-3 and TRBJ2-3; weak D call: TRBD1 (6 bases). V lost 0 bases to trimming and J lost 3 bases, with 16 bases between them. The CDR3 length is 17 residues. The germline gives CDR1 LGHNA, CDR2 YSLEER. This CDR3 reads CASSQDFRGPGTDTQYF. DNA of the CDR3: TGCGCCAGCAGCCAAGATTTCAGGGGCCCGGGTACAGATACGCAGTATTTT.

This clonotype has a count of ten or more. This CDR3 reads CSVDLGGHEQFF. The CDR3 DNA sequence: TGCAGCGTTGATTTGGGGGGGCATGAGCAGTTCTTC. The rearrangement joins TRBV29-1 to TRBJ2-1; possible D gene TRBD2, 7 bases. Germline V gene data show CDR1 as SQVTM and CDR2 as ANQGSEA. V was clipped by 3 bases and J by 8 bases, with 11 bases between them. The CDR3 spans 12 residues.

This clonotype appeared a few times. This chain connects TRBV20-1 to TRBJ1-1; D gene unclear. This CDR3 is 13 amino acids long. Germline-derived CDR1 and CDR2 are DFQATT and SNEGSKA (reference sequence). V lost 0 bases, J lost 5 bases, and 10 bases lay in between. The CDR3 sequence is CSARDPIQTEAFF. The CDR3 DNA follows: TGCAGTGCTAGAGATCCGATCCAGACTGAAGCTTTCTTT.

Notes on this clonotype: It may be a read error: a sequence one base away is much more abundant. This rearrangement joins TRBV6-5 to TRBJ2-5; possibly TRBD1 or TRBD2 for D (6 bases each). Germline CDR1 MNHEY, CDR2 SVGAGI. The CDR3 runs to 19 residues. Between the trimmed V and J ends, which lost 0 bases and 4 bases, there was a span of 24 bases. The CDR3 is CASSYSLVGTWRRAETQYF. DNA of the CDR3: TGTGCCAGCAGTTACTCGCTAGTAGGGACATGGCGGAGGGCAGAGACCCAGTACTTC.

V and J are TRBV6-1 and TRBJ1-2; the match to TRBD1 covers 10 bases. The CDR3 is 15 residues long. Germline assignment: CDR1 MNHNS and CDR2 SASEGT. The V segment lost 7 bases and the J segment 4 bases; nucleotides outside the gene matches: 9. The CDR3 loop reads CASTRTGQGGYGYTF. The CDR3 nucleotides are TGTGCCAGCACTAGAACCGGACAGGGGGGCTATGGCTACACCTTC.

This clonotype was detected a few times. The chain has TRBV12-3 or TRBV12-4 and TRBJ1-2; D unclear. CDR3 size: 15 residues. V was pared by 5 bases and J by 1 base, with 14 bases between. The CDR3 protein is CASSDRRSLNYGYTF. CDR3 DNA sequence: TGTGCCAGCAGTGATCGACGGAGCCTTAACTATGGCTACACCTTC.

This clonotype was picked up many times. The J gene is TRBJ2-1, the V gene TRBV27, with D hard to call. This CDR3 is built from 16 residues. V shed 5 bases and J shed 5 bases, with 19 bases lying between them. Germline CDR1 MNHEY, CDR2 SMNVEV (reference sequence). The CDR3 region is CASSPPLRTLNNEQFF. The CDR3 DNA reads TGTGCCAGCAGTCCCCCCCTGAGGACCCTTAACAATGAGCAGTTCTTC.

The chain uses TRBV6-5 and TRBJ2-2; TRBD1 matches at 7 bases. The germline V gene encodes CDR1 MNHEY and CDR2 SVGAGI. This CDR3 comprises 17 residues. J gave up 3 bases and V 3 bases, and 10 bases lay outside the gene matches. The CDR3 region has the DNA TGTGCCAGCAGTTATGGCCAGACAGGGATGTACACCGGGGAGCTGTTTTTT. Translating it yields CASSYGQTGMYTGELFF.